This passage covers 14 T cell receptor beta chains from one sample sequenced in a study of human T cells and chemical hapten exposure. MiXCR was run by TCRdb on the RACE reads, yielding one entry per CDR3 protein. Of roughly 50,000 distinct CDR3 sequences detected, 9.9% appear once; the ten largest clones hold 16%. Specified time point: patch test 3, about 24 weeks after DPC sensitization. The sample's treatment: therapeutic diphenylcyclopropenone sensitization with weekly scalp DPC. The material was whole blood, obtained in connection with sensitization to the hapten diphenylcyclopropenone (DPC). Source of these receptors: a woman between 35 and 50 years old with alopecia areata. Some clones in this sample may be carry-over from other donors' samples.

This clonotype was observed a few times. The CDR3 protein is CASSFRLGAFF. CDR3 sequence (DNA): TGTGCCAGCAGTTTCCGGTTGGGAGCTTTCTTT. The chain links TRBV6-1 to TRBJ1-1; D unresolved. There are 11 residues in the CDR3. Germline V CDR1 and CDR2: MNHNS, SASEGT. V dropped 5 bases and J dropped 10 bases, with 11 bases sitting between them.

The chain couples TRBV9 to TRBJ2-7, with TRBD1 matching 9 bases. The CDR3 runs 18 residues. Germline trimming cut 0 bases from V and 0 bases from J; bases unmatched to any gene: 10. The germline CDR1 and CDR2 sequences are SGDLS and YYNGEE. CDR3 region: CASSVGPSGQGFSYEQYF. CDR3 nucleotides: TGTGCCAGCAGCGTAGGGCCATCAGGACAGGGGTTCTCCTACGAGCAGTACTTC.

A word on this clonotype: In this CDR3 the conserved last residue, phenylalanine or tryptophan, is missing, so a read error is likely. The chain is built from TRBV29-1 and TRBJ2-2; the D gene is possibly TRBD1 (6 bases). Trimming removed 7 bases from V and 0 bases from J, with 15 bases in between. This CDR3 has 15 residues. Germline lookup yields CDR1 SQVTM and CDR2 ANQGSEA. The CDR3 loop is CSAAGTLTNTGELFL. The DNA for the CDR3 is TGCAGCGCCGCCGGGACACTTACGAACACCGGGGAGCTGTTTCTT.

This clonotype has more than one count but fewer than ten. This chain links TRBV3-1 with TRBJ2-7; TRBD1 might be the D (5 bases). This CDR3 has 17 residues. V was cut by 1 base and J by 3 bases, with 19 bases left in between. Per the germline V gene, CDR1 is LGHDT and CDR2 is YNNKEL (reference sequence). CDR3 sequence reads: CASSQGPVGANNYEQYF. The DNA for the CDR3 is TGTGCCAGCAGCCAAGGCCCGGTAGGGGCTAATAACTACGAGCAGTACTTC.

This clonotype appeared many times. The gene calls are TRBV29-1 and TRBJ1-5; the D gene is possibly TRBD1 (5 bases). The germline V and J ends were trimmed by 7 bases and 4 bases, with 14 bases remaining between them. Germline V gives CDR1 SQVTM, CDR2 ANQGSEA. This CDR3 contains 13 residues. The CDR3 sequence: CSAGGTENQPQHF. The CDR3 region has the DNA TGCAGCGCGGGAGGGACGGAGAATCAGCCCCAGCATTTT.

This clonotype appeared many times. The V and J genes are TRBV5-1 and TRBJ1-1, with no clear D. CDR1 and CDR2 from the germline V gene are SGHRS and YFSETQ. The CDR3 contains 16 residues. Between the trimmed V and J ends, which lost 4 bases and 11 bases, there was a span of 27 bases. The chain's CDR3 is CASSPLERTTSLRAFF. For the CDR3, the DNA is TGCGCCAGCAGCCCACTCGAAAGGACTACCTCCCTACGGGCTTTCTTT.

Details on this clonotype: Compared with germline, one end of the junction differs, possibly owing to a read error. This chain uses TRBV18 with TRBJ1-1; D perhaps matches TRBD1 (5 bases). The CDR3 consists of 15 residues. Germline CDR1 KGHSH, CDR2 LQKENI. CDR3 nucleotides: TGTGCCAGCTCCCCACAAGGTGGGGGACGGACTGAAGCTTTCTTT. This encodes CASSPQGGGRTEAFF.

The rearrangement joins TRBV5-1 to TRBJ2-2, with 7 bases lining up with TRBD1. V lost 3 bases and J lost 1; bases outside the gene matches: 9. CDR3 length: 17 residues. Germline V gene data show CDR1 as SGHRS and CDR2 as YFSETQ. Written as DNA, the CDR3 is TGCGCCAGCAGCTCGGACCCGGGACAGCTGAACACCGGGGAGCTGTTTTTT. It translates to CASSSDPGQLNTGELFF. Using reference TRBV5-1 and TRBJ2-2 for the parts outside the CDR3, the full variable domain is KAGVTQTPRYLIKTRGQQVTLSCSPISGHRSVSWYQQTPGQGLQFLFEYFSETQRNKGNFPGRFSGRQFSNSRSEMNVSTLELGDSALYLCASSSDPGQLNTGELFFGEGSRLTVL.

This chain connects TRBV7-2 to TRBJ1-4, with D perhaps TRBD1 (5 bases). The CDR3 totals 16 residues. Trimming removed 5 bases from V and 7 bases from J, with 20 bases in between. The V gene's germline CDR1 is SGHTA and CDR2 FQGNSA. The CDR3 sequence is CASSPFSAGRGEKLFF. CDR3 nucleotide sequence: TGTGCCAGCAGCCCCTTTTCCGCAGGGAGAGGTGAAAAACTGTTTTTT.

This chain connects TRBV3-1 to TRBJ2-7, with TRBD2 matching 15 bases. CDR1 and CDR2 (germline): LGHDT, YNNKEL (reference sequence). V trimming: 4 bases; J trimming: 6 bases; junction bases outside the gene matches: 7. The CDR3 is 16 residues long. The CDR3 DNA reads TGTGCCAGCAGCCCAAGATGGGGACTAGCGGGGGGCGAGCAGTACTTC. It yields the protein CASSPRWGLAGGEQYF.

This clonotype was detected ten times or more. The gene calls are TRBV9 and TRBJ1-2; no clear D. Germline V gene sequence: CDR1 SGDLS, CDR2 YYNGEE. V gave up 0 bases and J gave up 4 bases, with 10 bases separating them. The CDR3 spans 14 residues. This CDR3 is CASSVEGFGYGYTF. CDR3 coding DNA: TGTGCCAGCAGCGTAGAAGGCTTTGGCTATGGCTACACCTTC.

Many counts were recorded for this clonotype. The chain employs TRBV18 and TRBJ1-4; no clear D. CDR1 and CDR2 (germline): KGHSH, LQKENI. CDR3 length: 11 residues. V lost 8 bases and J lost 7, with 8 bases in between. This CDR3 is CASPAIEKLFF. The CDR3, as DNA: TGTGCCAGCCCAGCCATTGAAAAACTGTTTTTT.

In its sample, this clonotype was seen many times. This chain joins TRBV6-5 and TRBJ2-7; D ambiguous. Germline V gene lookup returns CDR1 MNHEY and CDR2 SVGAGI. V dropped 6 bases and J dropped 0 bases, with 15 bases sitting between them. The CDR3 has 15 amino acids. The CDR3 is CASSPTFPSSYEQYF. The DNA of the CDR3 is TGTGCCAGCAGCCCAACCTTCCCGAGCTCCTACGAGCAGTACTTC.

The chain links TRBV9 to TRBJ2-3; 10 bases are a match to TRBD2. The CDR3 spans 17 residues. CDR1 is SGDLS and CDR2 is YYNGEE in the germline V gene. V gave up 3 bases and J gave up 2 bases; unmatched junction bases: 9. CDR3 in amino acids: CASSDSPSGGLTDTQYF. The CDR3 region has the DNA TGTGCCAGCAGCGATTCCCCTAGCGGGGGACTCACAGATACGCAGTATTTT.